A single sample is the source of the 9 T cell receptor beta chains below, sequenced in a study of response to subunit inactivated influenza vaccine. In TCRdb, the RT-PCR reads were re-called with MiXCR into one record per CDR3 protein. The sample gives approximately 520,000 distinct CDR3 sequences, 25% of which show up once; over 1.5% is in the top ten. The input for sequencing was CD4+ T cells sorted from PBMCs, taken 5 to 6 days after vaccination. These receptors were obtained from a man aged 50 to 60 who received an inactivated influenza vaccine.

Only a few counts were recorded for this clonotype. The CDR3 bases are TGTGCCAGCAACGACAGGGCCAAAGCCTACGAGCAGTACTTC. Encoded protein: CASNDRAKAYEQYF. The J gene is TRBJ2-7, the V gene TRBV6-2 or TRBV6-3; 7 bases agree with TRBD1. Germline loops: CDR1 MNHEY, CDR2 SVGEGT. V shed 7 bases and J 2 bases; nucleotides not matched to a gene: 8. CDR3 length: 14 amino acids.

This clonotype came up once. The chain uses TRBV20-1 and TRBJ2-1; maybe TRBD2 (6 bases). Germline V lookup: CDR1 DFQATT, CDR2 SNEGSKA (reference sequence). Trimming removed 6 bases from V and 6 bases from J, with 18 bases in between. The length of the CDR3 is 14 residues. DNA of the CDR3: TGCAGTGCGAACACTGGACTAAACCCCAATGAGCAGTTCTTC. Its translation is CSANTGLNPNEQFF.

DNA for the CDR3: TGTGCCAGCAGCCCGCGCCGGACTAGCCACACAGATACGCAGTATTTT. Protein: CASSPRRTSHTDTQYF. The genes are TRBV7-9 and TRBJ2-3, with TRBD2 identical over 8 bases. CDR3 size: 16 residues. Germline CDR1 reads SEHNR; CDR2 reads FQNEAQ (reference sequence). Trimming took 5 bases from V and 2 from J; bases not matched to a gene: 9.

This clonotype was observed a handful of times. The rearrangement links TRBV7-2 to TRBJ1-4; 7 nucleotides line up with TRBD1. This CDR3 has 15 amino acids. CDR1 is SGHTA, CDR2 FQGNSA, per germline. V was clipped by 5 bases and J by 5 bases; unmatched bases: 8. For the CDR3, the DNA is TGTGCCAGCAGCCCGGGACAGACCTTAAATGAAAAACTGTTTTTT. It translates to CASSPGQTLNEKLFF.

J is TRBJ2-1 and V is TRBV20-1; the match to TRBD2 covers 8 bases. The junction had 21 bases not matched to a gene; V was cut back by 1 base and J by 4 bases. The V gene's germline CDR1 is DFQATT and CDR2 SNEGSKA (reference sequence). This CDR3 is 20 amino acids long. CDR3 amino acids: CSARGSGGPVLSGSYNEQFF. In DNA form, the CDR3 reads TGCAGTGCTAGAGGCTCCGGGGGCCCGGTCTTAAGCGGGAGTTACAATGAGCAGTTCTTC.

V usage is TRBV9 and J usage is TRBJ2-1; D may be TRBD1 (6 bases). V lost 2 bases and J 6 bases, leaving 12 bases between the germline ends. This CDR3 contains 14 residues. Looked up from germline, CDR1 is SGDLS and CDR2 is YYNGEE. This CDR3 is CASSVRGLFNEQFF. The CDR3 nucleotides read TGTGCCAGCAGCGTCAGGGGTCTGTTCAATGAGCAGTTCTTC.

This chain uses TRBV20-1 with TRBJ2-3; TRBD1 matches at 9 bases. Germline V gene data show CDR1 as DFQATT and CDR2 as SNEGSKA (reference sequence). The CDR3 sequence is 15 residues long. J lost 3 bases, V lost 3 bases, and 7 bases had no gene match. The CDR3 region has the DNA TGCAGTGCTAGGGGGAAGACAGGGGGAACAGATACGCAGTATTTT. Translation: CSARGKTGGTDTQYF.

This clonotype was seen a few times. J is TRBJ2-5 and V is TRBV7-2; D uncertain. With 1 base removed from V and 3 bases from J, the gap between germline ends came to 6 bases. The CDR3 extends over 13 amino acids. Germline V gene sequence: CDR1 SGHTA, CDR2 FQGNSA. The CDR3 region has the DNA TGTGCCAGCAGCTTAGACCCCGAAGAGACCCAGTACTTC. Amino acids: CASSLDPEETQYF.

This chain links TRBV25-1 with TRBJ2-5; 10 bases are shared with TRBD1. Losses at the gene ends were 1 base for V and 4 bases for J; bases not matched to a gene: 3. This CDR3 has 15 amino acids. Germline assignment: CDR1 MGHDK and CDR2 SYGVNS. This chain's CDR3 is CASSESWTGGETQYF. CDR3 sequence (DNA): TGTGCCAGCAGTGAATCGTGGACAGGGGGAGAGACCCAGTACTTC.